The clone carrying this TCR beta chain has more than one count but fewer than ten. Its antigen remains unknown. TCRdb called the reads again in MiXCR, with one record for every CDR3 protein. This sample has roughly 990,000 distinct CDR3 sequences, with around 29% found just once. This sample stems from a study of T cell repertoires in cytomegalovirus infection. Germline CDR1 is LGHNA and CDR2 is YNFKEQ. Germline trimming cut 0 bases from V and 7 bases from J; bases unmatched to any gene: 5. The CDR3 has 16 residues. The chain carries TRBV4-2 and TRBJ2-2, with TRBD2 identical over 10 bases. Specimen: cultured CD8+ T cells from PBMCs, collected from culture after CMV antigen stimulation. The clonotype originates from a human donor in good health (CMV status not recorded). Some clones in this sample may be carry-over from other donors' samples. CDR3 protein: CASSQELAGRGGELFF. The CDR3 DNA reads as TGTGCCAGCAGCCAAGAACTAGCGGGGCGGGGCGGGGAGCTGTTTTTT.